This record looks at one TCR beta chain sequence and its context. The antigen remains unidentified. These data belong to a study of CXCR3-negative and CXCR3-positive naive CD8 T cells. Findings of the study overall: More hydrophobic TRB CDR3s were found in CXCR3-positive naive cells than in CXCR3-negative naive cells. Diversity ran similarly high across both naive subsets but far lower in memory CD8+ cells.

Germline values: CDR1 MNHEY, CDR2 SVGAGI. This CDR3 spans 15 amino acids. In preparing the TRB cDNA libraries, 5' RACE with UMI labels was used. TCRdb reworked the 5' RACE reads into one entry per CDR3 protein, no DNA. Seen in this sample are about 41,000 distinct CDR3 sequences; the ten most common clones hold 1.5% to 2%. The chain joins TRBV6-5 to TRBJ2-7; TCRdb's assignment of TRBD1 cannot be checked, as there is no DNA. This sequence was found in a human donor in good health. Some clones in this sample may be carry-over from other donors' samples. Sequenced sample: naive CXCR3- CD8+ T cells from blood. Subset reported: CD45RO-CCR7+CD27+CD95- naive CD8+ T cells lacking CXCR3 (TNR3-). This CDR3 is CASSYGTGPTYEQYF.